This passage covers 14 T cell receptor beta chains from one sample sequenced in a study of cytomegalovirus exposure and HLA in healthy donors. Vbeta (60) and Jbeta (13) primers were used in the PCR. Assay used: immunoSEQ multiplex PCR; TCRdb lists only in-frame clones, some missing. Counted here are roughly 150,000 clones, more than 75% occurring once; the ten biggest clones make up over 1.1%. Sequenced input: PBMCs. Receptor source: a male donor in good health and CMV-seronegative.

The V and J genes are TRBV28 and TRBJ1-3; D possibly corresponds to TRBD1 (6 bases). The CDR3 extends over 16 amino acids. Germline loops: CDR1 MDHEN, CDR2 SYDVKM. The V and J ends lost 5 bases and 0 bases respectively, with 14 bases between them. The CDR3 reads CASSILTGPSGNTIYF. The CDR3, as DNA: TGTGCCAGCAGTATACTGACAGGCCCCTCTGGAAACACCATATATTTT.

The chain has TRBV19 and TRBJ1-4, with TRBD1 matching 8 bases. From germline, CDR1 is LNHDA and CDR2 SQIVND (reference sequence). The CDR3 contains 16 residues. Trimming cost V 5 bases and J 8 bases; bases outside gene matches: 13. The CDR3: CASSAFGQGRNEKLFF. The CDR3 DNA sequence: TGTGCCAGTAGTGCCTTCGGACAGGGAAGAAACGAAAAACTGTTTTTT.

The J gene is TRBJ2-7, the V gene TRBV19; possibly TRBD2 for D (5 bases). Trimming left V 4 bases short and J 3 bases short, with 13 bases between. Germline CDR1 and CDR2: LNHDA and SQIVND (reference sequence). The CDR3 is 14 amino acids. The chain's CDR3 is CASSKGGGYYEQYF. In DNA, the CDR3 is TGTGCCAGTAGTAAAGGCGGCGGGTACTACGAGCAGTACTTC. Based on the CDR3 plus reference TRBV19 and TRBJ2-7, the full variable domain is DGGITQSPKYLFRKEGQNVTLSCEQNLNHDAMYWYRQDPGQGLRLIYYSQIVNDFQKGDIAEGYSVSREKKESFPLTVTSAQKNPTAFYLCASSKGGGYYEQYFGPGTRLTVT.

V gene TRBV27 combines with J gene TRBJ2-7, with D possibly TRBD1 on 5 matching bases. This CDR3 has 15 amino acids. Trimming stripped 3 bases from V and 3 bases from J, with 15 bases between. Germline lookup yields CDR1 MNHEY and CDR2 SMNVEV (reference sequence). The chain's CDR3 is CASSLTAVTGYEQYF. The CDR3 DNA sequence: TGTGCCAGCAGTTTGACAGCCGTAACGGGCTACGAGCAGTACTTC.

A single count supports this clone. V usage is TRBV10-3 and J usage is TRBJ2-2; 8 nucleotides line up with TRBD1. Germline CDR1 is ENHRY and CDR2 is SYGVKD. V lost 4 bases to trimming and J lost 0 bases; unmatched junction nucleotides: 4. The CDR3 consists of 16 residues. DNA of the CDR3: TGTGCCATCAGTGTTGGGACAGGATCGAACACCGGGGAGCTGTTTTTT. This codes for CAISVGTGSNTGELFF.

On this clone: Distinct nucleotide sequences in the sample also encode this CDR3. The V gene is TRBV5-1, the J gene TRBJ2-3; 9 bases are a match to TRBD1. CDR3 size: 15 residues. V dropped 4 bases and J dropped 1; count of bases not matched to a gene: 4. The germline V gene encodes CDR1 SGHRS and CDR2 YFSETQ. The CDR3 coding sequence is TGCGCCAGCAGCCTACAGGGGGCGGGCACAGATACGCAGTATTTT. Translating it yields CASSLQGAGTDTQYF.

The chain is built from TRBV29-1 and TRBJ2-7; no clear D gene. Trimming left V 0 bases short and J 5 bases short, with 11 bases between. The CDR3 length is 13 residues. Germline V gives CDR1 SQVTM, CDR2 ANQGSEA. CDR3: CSVEDTGRNEQYF. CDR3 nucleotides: TGCAGCGTTGAAGATACTGGCAGGAACGAGCAGTACTTC.

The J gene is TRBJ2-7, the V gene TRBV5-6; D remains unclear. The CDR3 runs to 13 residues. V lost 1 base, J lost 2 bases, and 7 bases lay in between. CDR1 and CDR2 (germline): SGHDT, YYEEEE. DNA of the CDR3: TGTGCCAGCAGCTTGTTTACAGCCTACGAGCAGTACTTC. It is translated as CASSLFTAYEQYF.

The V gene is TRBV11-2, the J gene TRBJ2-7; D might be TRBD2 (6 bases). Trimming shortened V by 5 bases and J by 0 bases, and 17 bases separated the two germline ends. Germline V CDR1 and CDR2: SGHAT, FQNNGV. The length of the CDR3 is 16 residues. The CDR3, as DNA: TGTGCCAGCAGCACCACCCCTAGCGCGAACTCCTACGAGCAGTACTTC. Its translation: CASSTTPSANSYEQYF.

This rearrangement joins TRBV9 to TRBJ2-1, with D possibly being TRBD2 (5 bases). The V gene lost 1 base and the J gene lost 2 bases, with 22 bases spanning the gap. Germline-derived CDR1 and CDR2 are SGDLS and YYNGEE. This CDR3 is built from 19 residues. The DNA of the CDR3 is TGTGCCAGCAGCGTACCCCCAAGCTTGGGGAGCGGTACCTACAATGAGCAGTTCTTC. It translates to CASSVPPSLGSGTYNEQFF.

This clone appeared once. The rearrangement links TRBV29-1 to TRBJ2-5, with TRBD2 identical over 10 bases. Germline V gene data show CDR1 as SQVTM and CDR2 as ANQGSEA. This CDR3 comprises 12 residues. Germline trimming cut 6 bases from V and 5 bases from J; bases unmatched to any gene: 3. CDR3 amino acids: CSVGTSAETQYF. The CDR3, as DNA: TGCAGCGTCGGGACTAGCGCCGAGACCCAGTACTTC.

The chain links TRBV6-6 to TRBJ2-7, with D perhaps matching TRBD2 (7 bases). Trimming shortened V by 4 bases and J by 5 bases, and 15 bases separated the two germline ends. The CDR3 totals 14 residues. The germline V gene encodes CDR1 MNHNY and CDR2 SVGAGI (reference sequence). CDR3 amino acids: CASSLQGGSNEQYF. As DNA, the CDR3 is TGTGCCAGCAGTTTACAGGGAGGGAGCAACGAGCAGTACTTC.

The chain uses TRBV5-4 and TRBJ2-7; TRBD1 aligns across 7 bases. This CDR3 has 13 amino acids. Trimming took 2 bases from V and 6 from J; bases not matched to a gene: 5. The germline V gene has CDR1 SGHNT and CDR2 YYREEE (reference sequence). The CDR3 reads CASSLQGKAEQYF. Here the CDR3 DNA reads TGTGCCAGCAGCTTACAGGGGAAGGCCGAGCAGTACTTC.

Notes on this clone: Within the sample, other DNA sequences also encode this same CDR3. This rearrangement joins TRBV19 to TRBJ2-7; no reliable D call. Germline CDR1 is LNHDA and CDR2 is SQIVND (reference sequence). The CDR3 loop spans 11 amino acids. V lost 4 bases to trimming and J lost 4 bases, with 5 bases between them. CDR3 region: CASSSGYEQYF. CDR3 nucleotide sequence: TGTGCCAGTAGTAGCGGATACGAGCAGTACTTC. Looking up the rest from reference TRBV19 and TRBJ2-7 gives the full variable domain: DGGITQSPKYLFRKEGQNVTLSCEQNLNHDAMYWYRQDPGQGLRLIYYSQIVNDFQKGDIAEGYSVSREKKESFPLTVTSAQKNPTAFYLCASSSGYEQYFGPGTRLTVT.